One and the same sample provided the 22 T cell receptor beta chains below, sequenced in a study of blood T cell repertoires in COVID-19. Only in-frame clones appear in the TCRdb table, and some are missing; sequencing was by immunoSEQ multiplex PCR. The sample holds hundreds of thousands of clones, 80% to 90% seen once. Sequencing was performed on peripheral blood. The source of these receptors is a man aged 18 to 29 with COVID-19, enrolled during active disease.

The rearrangement uses TRBV5-1 and TRBJ2-3; TRBD2 agrees at 10 bases. Germline trimming cut 2 bases from V and 1 base from J; bases unmatched to any gene: 4. CDR1 and CDR2 from the germline V gene are SGHRS and YFSETQ. The CDR3 contains 16 residues. CDR3 DNA: TGCGCCAGCAGCTTTGGACTAGCGGAACGCACAGATACGCAGTATTTT. Its translation: CASSFGLAERTDTQYF. The variable domain in full, with the rest retrieved from reference TRBV5-1 and TRBJ2-3, is KAGVTQTPRYLIKTRGQQVTLSCSPISGHRSVSWYQQTPGQGLQFLFEYFSETQRNKGNFPGRFSGRQFSNSRSEMNVSTLELGDSALYLCASSFGLAERTDTQYFGPGTRLTVL.

This clone is a singleton in its sample. The chain carries TRBV11-2 and TRBJ2-5, with TRBD2 as a possible D gene (6 bases). CDR1 and CDR2 (germline): SGHAT, FQNNGV. The V end was cut by 2 bases, the J end by 1 base, with 17 bases between. CDR3 length: 17 residues. The CDR3 DNA sequence: TGTGCCAGCAGCTTAAAACTGCGGGGATTAACCCAAGAGACCCAGTACTTC. This codes for CASSLKLRGLTQETQYF.

This clone appeared once. V usage is TRBV7-9 and J usage is TRBJ1-4; TRBD1 matches 7 bases. This CDR3 spans 15 amino acids. Looked up from germline, CDR1 is SEHNR and CDR2 is FQNEAQ (reference sequence). The trim removed 5 bases at V and 6 bases at J, leaving 9 bases unmatched. CDR3 in DNA: TGTGCCAGCAGCCACCCGACAGGGTCATATGAAAAACTGTTTTTT. This encodes CASSHPTGSYEKLFF.

The J gene is TRBJ2-3, the V gene TRBV7-9; the match to TRBD1 covers 8 bases. The CDR3 spans 15 residues. V lost 5 bases, J lost 4 bases, and 8 bases stayed unmatched. Per the germline V gene, CDR1 is SEHNR and CDR2 is FQNEAQ (reference sequence). CDR3: CASSTGQGNSDTQYF. The CDR3 bases are TGTGCCAGCAGCACAGGACAGGGAAATTCAGATACGCAGTATTTT. Drawing the rest from reference TRBV7-9 and TRBJ2-3, the complete variable domain is DTGVSQNPRHKITKRGQNVTFRCDPISEHNRLYWYRQTLGQGPEFLTYFQNEAQLEKSRLLSDRFSAERPKGSFSTLEIQRTEQGDSAMYLCASSTGQGNSDTQYFGPGTRLTVL.

The rearrangement links TRBV27 to TRBJ2-7; D possibly corresponds to TRBD2 (5 bases). This CDR3 is built from 14 residues. V lost 7 bases, J lost 7 bases, and 20 bases lay in between. Germline lookup yields CDR1 MNHEY and CDR2 SMNVEV (reference sequence). The CDR3 bases are TGTGCCAGCACCCGAGGGCTACTCTCCGGGGAGCAGTACTTC. Amino acid sequence: CASTRGLLSGEQYF.

This rearrangement joins TRBV6-5 to TRBJ2-2; 9 bases are shared with TRBD1. The CDR3 is 15 amino acids. Germline V gene sequence: CDR1 MNHEY, CDR2 SVGAGI. J gave up 5 bases and V 7 bases, and 8 bases lay outside the gene matches. The CDR3 DNA is TGTGCCAGCATCATTGAGGACAGGGGTACCGGGGAGCTGTTTTTT. Residues: CASIIEDRGTGELFF.

The chain carries TRBV12-5 and TRBJ1-2; 7 bases are shared with TRBD1. The length of the CDR3 is 14 residues. CDR1 is LGHNT, CDR2 FRNRAP, per germline. After removal of 6 bases from V and 2 bases from J, the junction contained 6 bases not matched to a gene. The CDR3 region has the DNA TGTGCTAGTGGCTATTCGGACAGGAACTATGGCTACACCTTC. Translated: CASGYSDRNYGYTF.

The J gene is TRBJ2-1, the V gene TRBV9; the D gene is possibly TRBD2 (5 bases). Germline lookup yields CDR1 SGDLS and CDR2 YYNGEE. V gave up 0 bases and J gave up 6 bases, with 16 bases separating them. The CDR3 length is 16 residues. The CDR3 bases are TGTGCCAGCAGCGTAGCTAGCTTCCAGCACTCCAATGAGCAGTTCTTC. Translated, it gives CASSVASFQHSNEQFF. Filled out from reference TRBV9 and TRBJ2-1, the complete variable domain reads DSGVTQTPKHLITATGQRVTLRCSPRSGDLSVYWYQQSLDQGLQFLIQYYNGEERAKGNILERFSAQQFPDLHSELNLSSLELGDSALYFCASSVASFQHSNEQFFGPGTRLTVL.

The gene calls are TRBV2 and TRBJ2-7, with 8 bases that match TRBD1. The CDR3 is made up of 13 amino acids. Germline CDR1 is SNHLY and CDR2 is FYNNEI. The trim removed 6 bases at V and 3 bases at J, leaving 4 bases unmatched. CDR3 sequence (DNA): TGTGCCAGCAGACTTACAGGGGGCTACGAGCAGTACTTC. It specifies CASRLTGGYEQYF. Together with reference TRBV2 and TRBJ2-7, the CDR3 gives the full variable domain: EPEVTQTPSHQVTQMGQEVILRCVPISNHLYFYWYRQILGQKVEFLVSFYNNEISEKSEIFDDQFSVERPDGSNFTLKIRSTKLEDSAMYFCASRLTGGYEQYFGPGTRLTVT.

V and J are TRBV19 and TRBJ1-5, with D unresolved. This CDR3 has 15 residues. Trimming removed 9 bases from V and 6 bases from J, with 21 bases in between. Per the germline V gene, CDR1 is LNHDA and CDR2 is SQIVND (reference sequence). The CDR3 loop reads CASATLAGKGQPQHF. In DNA, the CDR3 is TGTGCCAGCGCCACCCTTGCGGGGAAGGGTCAGCCCCAGCATTTT. Using reference TRBV19 and TRBJ1-5 for the parts outside the CDR3, the full variable domain is DGGITQSPKYLFRKEGQNVTLSCEQNLNHDAMYWYRQDPGQGLRLIYYSQIVNDFQKGDIAEGYSVSREKKESFPLTVTSAQKNPTAFYLCASATLAGKGQPQHFGDGTRLSIL.

The chain employs TRBV4-2 and TRBJ2-7, with a weak D call TRBD2 (5 bases). Trimming removed 1 base at V and 4 bases at J, with 14 bases between. Germline values: CDR1 LGHNA, CDR2 YNFKEQ. This CDR3 comprises 15 residues. The CDR3 here is CASSQVRGQPYEQYF. The DNA for the CDR3 is TGTGCCAGCAGCCAAGTTCGGGGTCAGCCGTACGAGCAGTACTTC.

The rearrangement uses TRBV27 and TRBJ2-2, with D unclear. V was clipped by 0 bases and J by 2 bases, with 7 bases between them. The germline CDR1 and CDR2 sequences are MNHEY and SMNVEV (reference sequence). The CDR3 totals 15 residues. CDR3 residues: CASSLSRLNTGELFF. CDR3 in DNA: TGTGCCAGCAGTTTATCGCGCCTCAACACCGGGGAGCTGTTTTTT.

About this clone: The sample contains more than one DNA sequence encoding this CDR3. The genes are TRBV20-1 and TRBJ1-1; D is unresolved. Germline loops: CDR1 DFQATT, CDR2 SNEGSKA (reference sequence). This CDR3 contains 11 residues. With 5 bases removed from V and 1 base from J, the gap between germline ends came to 5 bases. The CDR3 sequence: CSARRNTEAFF. CDR3 sequence (DNA): TGCAGTGCTCGGAGGAACACTGAAGCTTTCTTT.

The genes are TRBV5-6 and TRBJ1-2; D uncertain. Trimming took 0 bases from V and 3 from J, leaving 21 bases between them. The CDR3 extends over 18 amino acids. Germline V gives CDR1 SGHDT, CDR2 YYEEEE. CDR3: CASSLAGLWEGIDYGYTF. The CDR3 bases are TGTGCCAGCAGCTTGGCCGGTTTATGGGAGGGAATTGACTATGGCTACACCTTC.

The chain carries TRBV3-1 (or the pseudogene TRBV3-2) and TRBJ2-7, with a weak D call TRBD1 (6 bases). The CDR3 length is 15 residues. Looked up from germline, CDR1 is LGHDT and CDR2 is YNNKEL (reference sequence). V was clipped by 1 base and J by 5 bases, with 15 bases between them. The CDR3 loop reads CASSQGLGALDEQYF. The CDR3 DNA sequence: TGTGCCAGCAGCCAAGGTCTGGGGGCACTTGACGAGCAGTACTTC.

The chain uses TRBV19 and TRBJ2-1; 8 nucleotides line up with TRBD2. The V segment lost 4 bases and the J segment 6 bases; nucleotides outside the gene matches: 8. This CDR3 comprises 15 residues. The germline V gene has CDR1 LNHDA and CDR2 SQIVND (reference sequence). DNA of the CDR3: TGTGCCAGTAGTACGAAGCGGGAGATGGTCAATGAGCAGTTCTTC. Encoded protein: CASSTKREMVNEQFF.

This chain links TRBV2 with TRBJ1-2, with D maybe TRBD1 (5 bases). The V gene's germline CDR1 is SNHLY and CDR2 FYNNEI. The length of the CDR3 is 14 residues. The V and J ends lost 7 bases and 8 bases respectively, with 20 bases between them. The CDR3 bases are TGTGCCAGCATCACACTTCAGGGAAGTCAAGGCTACACCTTC. Protein product: CASITLQGSQGYTF.

The V and J genes are TRBV5-4 and TRBJ1-6; 10 nucleotides agree with TRBD1. J gave up 9 bases and V 4 bases, and 10 bases lay outside the gene matches. This CDR3 has 16 residues. CDR1 and CDR2 from the germline V gene are SGHNT and YYREEE (reference sequence). The chain's CDR3 is CASSLTGGHVGSPLHF. The CDR3 nucleotides read TGTGCCAGCAGCCTGACAGGGGGCCATGTCGGTTCACCCCTCCACTTT.

The chain couples TRBV19 to TRBJ1-5; TRBD1 agrees at 10 bases. The CDR3 runs to 14 residues. V lost 5 bases to trimming and J lost 7 bases; unmatched junction nucleotides: 5. Germline V gives CDR1 LNHDA, CDR2 SQIVND (reference sequence). CDR3 in amino acids: CASSEDRGRQPQHF. The CDR3 DNA reads as TGTGCCAGTAGTGAAGACAGGGGGCGACAGCCCCAGCATTTT.

A remark on this clone: The identical CDR3 is also encoded by other nucleotide sequences in the sample. This chain joins TRBV29-1 and TRBJ2-3; D unclear. Per the germline V gene, CDR1 is SQVTM and CDR2 is ANQGSEA. The ends were cut back, 4 bases at V and 2 bases at J, with 10 bases in the middle. The CDR3 extends over 13 amino acids. The DNA for the CDR3 is TGCAGCGTTGCGGGTCGGGTCACAGATACGCAGTATTTT. Its translation: CSVAGRVTDTQYF.

The J gene is TRBJ2-1, the V gene TRBV11-3; 9 bases are a match to TRBD1. This CDR3 is 14 amino acids long. Germline CDR1 is SGHNT and CDR2 is YENEEA. V lost 5 bases, J lost 4 bases, and 3 bases stayed unmatched. This CDR3 is CASSADRGYNEQFF. CDR3 sequence (DNA): TGTGCCAGCAGCGCTGACAGGGGGTACAATGAGCAGTTCTTC.

This sequence joins TRBV15 and TRBJ2-5, with a possible D match to TRBD2 (7 bases). V was pared by 5 bases and J by 4 bases, with 14 bases between. Looked up from germline, CDR1 is LNHNV and CDR2 is YYDKDF (reference sequence). This CDR3 is 14 amino acids long. CDR3 protein: CATSGGAVSETQYF. Here the CDR3 DNA reads TGTGCCACCAGCGGGGGGGCCGTTTCAGAGACCCAGTACTTC.